The 3 T cell receptor beta chains listed next were all sequenced from one sample in a study of blood T cells in healthy people across ages. Combining a sample-barcoded 5' primer with a J-beta primer mix, a second PCR ran for roughly 7 to 11 cycles. In TCRdb, the 5' RACE reads were re-called with MiXCR into one record per CDR3 protein. Of fewer than 2,000,000 distinct CDR3 sequences listed, about two fifths were seen once; the top ten hold around 23%. Material: blood. The receptors derive from a human donor in good health.

The DNA for the CDR3 is TGTGCCAGCAGCCCCAGGATTGGAGGCACCGGGGAGCTGTTTTTT. This encodes CASSPRIGGTGELFF. The chain combines TRBV11-1 with TRBJ2-2; the D gene is possibly TRBD2 (5 bases). CDR3 length equals 15 residues. V gave up 5 bases and J gave up 4 bases, with 14 bases separating them. Germline lookup yields CDR1 SGHAT and CDR2 FQDESV (reference sequence).

The chain recombines TRBV3-1 with TRBJ2-1, with D possibly called TRBD1 or TRBD2 (5 bases each). Germline CDR1 reads LGHDT; CDR2 reads YNNKEL (reference sequence). The V end was cut by 4 bases, the J end by 10 bases, with 23 bases between. This CDR3 is built from 16 residues. For the CDR3, the DNA is TGTGCCAGCAGCCCCAAGCGGACTGGGACGGCAATGGAGCAGTTCTTC. It encodes CASSPKRTGTAMEQFF.

The chain combines TRBV7-2 with TRBJ2-1; D uncertain. The germline V gene encodes CDR1 SGHTA and CDR2 FQGNSA. This CDR3 comprises 15 residues. Trimming shortened V by 5 bases and J by 0 bases, and 11 bases separated the two germline ends. This CDR3 reads CASSLRIRSYNEQFF. The CDR3 DNA follows: TGTGCCAGCAGCCTCAGGATCCGCTCCTACAATGAGCAGTTCTTC.